This T cell receptor delta chain was observed in a study of Vδ1+ human thymocytes. Whole-study results and caveats: Highly polyclonal TRG and TRD repertoires with Gaussian CDR3 length distributions appeared in thymus.

In regard to this clone: Its antigen is undetermined. Other DNA sequences within the sample encode an identical CDR3.

After alphabeta T cell depletion, CD3+ Vdelta1+ Vdelta2- thymocytes were sorted. Between roughly 97% and 99.6% of sorted thymocytes were Vdelta1+. With V trimmed by 5 bases and J by 9 bases, 21 bases remained unmatched. Per the germline V gene, CDR1 is TSWWSYY and CDR2 is QGS. This CDR3 has 17 amino acids. Extracted RNA was reverse transcribed into cDNA. Multiplex PCR used pooled V-gene forward primers and a constant-region reverse primer to amplify CDR3s. TCRdb processed the multiplex PCR reads again with the CATT caller. The sample carries about 75,000 delta-chain clones, approximately 37% recorded once.

The rearrangement uses TRDV1 and TRDJ1, with 7 nucleotides matching TRDD3. This receptor was taken from a boy younger than two who had congenital heart surgery. Input material: Vdelta1+ gamma-delta thymocytes from the thymus. Subset given: FACS-sorted CD3+ TCRalphabeta- TCRVdelta1+ TCRVdelta2- thymocytes. The CDR3 reads CALGMTMGDQLKWELIF. In nucleotides, the CDR3 is TGTGCTCTTGGGATGACAATGGGGGACCAGCTTAAATGGGAACTCATCTTT.